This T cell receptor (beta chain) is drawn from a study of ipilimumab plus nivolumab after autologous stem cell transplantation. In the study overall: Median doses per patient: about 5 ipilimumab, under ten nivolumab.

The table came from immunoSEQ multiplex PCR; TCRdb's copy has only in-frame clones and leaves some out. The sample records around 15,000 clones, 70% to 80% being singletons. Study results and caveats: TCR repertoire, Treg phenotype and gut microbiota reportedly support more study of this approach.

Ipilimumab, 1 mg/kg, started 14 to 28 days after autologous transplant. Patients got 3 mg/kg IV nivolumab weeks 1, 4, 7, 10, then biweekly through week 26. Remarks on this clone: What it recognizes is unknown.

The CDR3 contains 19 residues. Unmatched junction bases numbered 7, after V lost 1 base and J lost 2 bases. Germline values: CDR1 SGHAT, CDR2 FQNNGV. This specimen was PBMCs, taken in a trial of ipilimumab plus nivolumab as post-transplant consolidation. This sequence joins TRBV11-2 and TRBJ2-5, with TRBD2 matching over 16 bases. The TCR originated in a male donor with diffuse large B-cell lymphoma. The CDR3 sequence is CASSLVWGLAGGSQETQYF. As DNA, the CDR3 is TGTGCCAGCAGCTTAGTGTGGGGACTAGCGGGGGGGAGTCAAGAGACCCAGTACTTC.